This is a list of T cell receptor beta chains from one sample in a study of cytomegalovirus exposure and HLA in healthy donors. Libraries were prepared by immunoSEQ multiplex PCR; TCRdb keeps only in-frame clonotypes and omits some of them. The profile covers more than 90,000 clones, with about 80% appearing a single time and about 3% taken by the ten largest. Source material: PBMCs. Every receptor here comes from a woman aged 18-29 years in good health and CMV-seropositive. Both conserved end residues are part of each CDR3. Fields, in order: J gene, V gene, D gene, clone size, CDR3 protein, CDR3 DNA. The D gene is left open where the match is weak. The size of a clone is reported for some rows only, either as once, few or many, or as a class for expanded clones.

TRBJ2-1 TRBV4-2 . . CASSPLRTGAGNEQFF TGTGCCAGCAGCCCCCTGAGGACGGGAGCAGGGAATGAGCAGTTCTTC
TRBJ1-3 TRBV15 . few CATSRSGQNSGNTIYF TGTGCCACCAGCAGAAGCGGCCAAAACTCTGGAAACACCATATATTTT
TRBJ1-2 TRBV9 . . CASSGSVRIGGRDYGYTF TGTGCCAGCAGCGGTAGCGTTCGGATCGGAGGGAGGGACTATGGCTACACCTTC
TRBJ2-3 TRBV5-5 . . CASTESITDTQYF TGTGCCAGCACGGAGAGTATCACAGATACGCAGTATTTT
TRBJ2-3 TRBV9 . few CASSVVGGALTDTQYF TGTGCCAGCAGCGTAGTAGGGGGAGCCCTCACAGATACGCAGTATTTT
TRBJ2-7 TRBV18 . . CASSLRGPPHEQYF TGTGCCAGCTCACTCAGGGGCCCTCCCCACGAGCAGTACTTC
TRBJ2-2 TRBV28 TRBD2 few CASRTSGRAGELFF TGTGCCAGCAGAACTAGCGGGAGGGCCGGGGAGCTGTTTTTT
TRBJ1-4 TRBV5-1 TRBD1 . CASSSGQGASEKLFF TGCGCCAGCAGCTCTGGGCAGGGGGCTAGTGAAAAACTGTTTTTT
TRBJ2-2 TRBV27 TRBD1 . CASSLRQGMTGELFF TGTGCCAGCAGTCTGCGACAGGGGATGACCGGGGAGCTGTTTTTT
TRBJ1-1 TRBV7-9 . . CASSLFLGRGGTEAFF TGTGCCAGCAGCTTATTCCTCGGAAGGGGGGGCACTGAAGCTTTCTTT
TRBJ1-4 TRBV19 . . CASSLGGGGNEKLFF TGTGCCAGTAGTCTCGGGGGAGGCGGGAATGAAAAACTGTTTTTT
TRBJ1-4 TRBV5-4 TRBD1 . CASSFRDRGFNEKLFF TGTGCCAGCAGCTTCCGGGACAGGGGCTTTAATGAAAAACTGTTTTTT
TRBJ1-2 TRBV11-2 . . CASSLVAQRGPDGYTF TGTGCCAGCAGCTTAGTGGCCCAGCGGGGACCTGATGGCTACACCTTC
TRBJ2-1 TRBV18 . . CASSPLNAAGRNEQFF TGTGCCAGCTCACCACTTAACGCGGCTGGCCGCAATGAGCAGTTCTTC
TRBJ2-3 TRBV16 TRBD2 . CASSQSTSGRATDTQYF TGTGCCAGCAGCCAATCGACTAGCGGGAGGGCAACAGATACGCAGTATTTT
TRBJ2-2 TRBV7-9 TRBD1 . CASGPDRASNTGELFF TGTGCCAGCGGTCCTGACAGGGCTTCGAACACCGGGGAGCTGTTTTTT
TRBJ2-7 TRBV28 TRBD1 . CASSLRDRGYEQYF TGTGCCAGCAGTCTCCGGGACAGGGGCTACGAGCAGTACTTC
TRBJ1-4 TRBV4-1 TRBD1 . CASSQGTGAEKLFF TGCGCCAGCAGCCAAGGGACAGGGGCTGAAAAACTGTTTTTT
TRBJ1-5 TRBV5-8 . . CASSSGQNQPQHF TGTGCCAGCAGTTCCGGACAGAATCAGCCCCAGCATTTT
TRBJ2-3 TRBV28 . once CASSTPTDTQYF TGTGCCAGCAGTACTCCAACAGATACGCAGTATTTT
TRBJ2-7 TRBV7-2 TRBD2 . CASSSTSGYEQYF TGTGCCAGCAGCTCCACTAGCGGCTACGAGCAGTACTTC
TRBJ1-4 TRBV28 . . CASSLAATNEKLFF TGTGCCAGCAGTTTAGCGGCAACTAATGAAAAACTGTTTTTT
TRBJ2-7 TRBV6-6 . . CASSYSIRDEQYF TGTGCCAGCAGTTACTCGATCAGGGACGAGCAGTACTTC
TRBJ1-5 TRBV4-1 TRBD1 . CASSLTRTGNNQPQHF TGCGCCAGCAGCCTTACACGGACAGGAAACAATCAGCCCCAGCATTTT
TRBJ2-2 TRBV7-6 . . CASSLGTHNTGELFF TGTGCCAGCAGCTTGGGGACACACAACACCGGGGAGCTGTTTTTT
TRBJ2-7 TRBV11-3 TRBD2 . CASSLGGGYEQYF TGTGCCAGCAGCTTAGGCGGGGGATACGAGCAGTACTTC
TRBJ2-7 TRBV6-5 . . CASSKRQPVSYEQYF TGTGCCAGCAGTAAGCGACAGCCCGTCTCCTACGAGCAGTACTTC
TRBJ2-7 TRBV7-2 TRBD2 once CAASGRPVSEQYF TGTGCCGCGAGCGGGAGACCCGTCTCCGAGCAGTACTTC
TRBJ2-1 TRBV30 TRBD1 . CAWSVQGNNEQFF TGTGCCTGGAGTGTACAGGGGAACAATGAGCAGTTCTTC